The subject of this entry is one TCR beta chain. These data come from a study of technical replicates of blood from a few donors. TCRdb keeps only in-frame clones here, not all; method: immunoSEQ multiplex PCR. The sample contains roughly 57,000 clones, about 95% of which appear only once. CDR3 length: 16 residues. J gave up 7 bases and V 3 bases, and 9 bases lay outside the gene matches. Germline CDR1 is MNHEY and CDR2 is SMNVEV (reference sequence). Sequences were obtained from PBMCs. This sequence joins TRBV27 and TRBJ1-6, with 7 bases matching TRBD1. The origin of this receptor is a human donor in good health. Some clones in this sample may be carry-over from other donors' samples. CDR3 protein: CASSLAPTGQNSPLHF. CDR3 DNA: TGTGCCAGCAGTTTGGCCCCGACAGGGCAGAATTCACCCCTCCACTTT.